This T cell receptor (beta chain) appears in the sequencing data of a study of cytomegalovirus exposure and HLA in healthy donors. Study information: Genetic ancestry analysis placed around four fifths of the roughly 400 donors that were genotyped in the Caucasian-associated cluster.

Per germline, CDR1 LNHDA and CDR2 SQIVND (reference sequence). This CDR3 spans 14 amino acids. The junction had 8 bases not matched to a gene; V was cut back by 9 bases and J by 6 bases. Primers included in the PCR were 60 Vbeta and 13 Jbeta primers. Data came from immunoSEQ multiplex PCR; TCRdb stores just in-frame clones and leaves some out. The table records some 100,000 clones, about 74% of them present only once. The clonotype was recovered from a woman aged 18-29 years in good health and CMV-seropositive. The V call is TRBV19, the J call TRBJ1-5; TRBD1 matches at 10 bases. Sequences were obtained from PBMCs. The CDR3 coding sequence is TGTGCCAGCTCTTCCGGGACAGGGGTTCAGCCCCAGCATTTT. Its protein product is CASSSGTGVQPQHF. Variable domain in full (rest from reference TRBV19 and TRBJ1-5): DGGITQSPKYLFRKEGQNVTLSCEQNLNHDAMYWYRQDPGQGLRLIYYSQIVNDFQKGDIAEGYSVSREKKESFPLTVTSAQKNPTAFYLCASSSGTGVQPQHFGDGTRLSIL.